This is a list of T cell receptor beta chains from one sample in a study of cytomegalovirus exposure and HLA in healthy donors. Data came from immunoSEQ multiplex PCR; TCRdb stores just in-frame clones and leaves some out. In the table there are 75,000 to 100,000 clones, approximately 70% of which are singletons. The sequenced material came from PBMCs. The receptor set was obtained from a man aged 35-49 years in good health and CMV-seronegative. Each CDR3 is given with its conserved first and last residue. Each record gives: J gene, D gene, V gene, clone size, CDR3 protein, CDR3 DNA. A D gene is named only where the DNA matches it firmly. Size values are once, few and many counts, or a class for expanded clones, and some rows have none.

TRBJ2-4 . TRBV7-2 few CASSPSGLAKNIQYF TGTGCCAGCAGCCCCTCGGGACTAGCCAAAAACATTCAGTACTTC
TRBJ2-5 TRBD1 TRBV7-8 . CASSSDRKGETQYF TGTGCCAGCTCCTCGGACAGGAAGGGTGAGACCCAGTACTTC
TRBJ2-7 . TRBV2 . CASSEKGREQYF TGTGCCAGCAGTGAGAAGGGGCGCGAGCAGTACTTC
TRBJ2-1 . TRBV9 . CASSARDHKTGNEQFF TGTGCCAGCAGCGCCAGGGACCACAAGACAGGAAATGAGCAGTTCTTC
TRBJ2-5 TRBD2 TRBV18 few CASSPGLAEETQYF TGTGCCAGCTCACCGGGACTAGCGGAAGAGACCCAGTACTTC
TRBJ2-3 TRBD2 TRBV4-2 once CASSQVTSGGFDTQYF TGTGCCAGCAGCCAAGTAACTAGCGGGGGATTCGATACGCAGTATTTT
TRBJ1-1 TRBD1 TRBV5-4 few CASSRDRGQGVAFF TGTGCCAGCAGCAGGGACAGGGGGCAGGGGGTAGCTTTCTTT
TRBJ2-3 TRBD2 TRBV7-2 once CASSHSGGPLSTDTQYF TGTGCCAGCAGCCATAGCGGGGGGCCCCTTAGCACAGATACGCAGTATTTT
TRBJ1-4 . TRBV5-1 . CASSLGIEEKLFF TGCGCCAGCAGCTTGGGCATTGAGGAAAAACTGTTTTTT
TRBJ1-1 . TRBV6-5 . CASRRLRNTEAFF TGTGCCAGCAGGCGACTGAGGAACACTGAAGCTTTCTTT
TRBJ1-1 TRBD1 TRBV6-1 . CASSSDRGNTEAFF TGTGCCAGCAGTTCCGACAGGGGGAACACTGAAGCTTTCTTT
TRBJ1-5 . TRBV27 . CASHAGWGQPQHF TGTGCCAGCCACGCAGGGTGGGGCCAGCCCCAGCATTTT
TRBJ1-5 . TRBV7-2 . CASSLGPYSNQPQHF TGTGCCAGCAGCTTAGGGCCTTATAGCAATCAGCCCCAGCATTTT
TRBJ1-1 . TRBV10-2 . CASSSRQGGTEAFF TGCGCCAGCTCATCGAGGCAGGGAGGCACTGAAGCTTTCTTT
TRBJ2-1 TRBD2 TRBV19 . CASCGGEAGNNEQFF TGTGCCAGTTGTGGGGGGGAAGCGGGGAACAATGAGCAGTTCTTC
TRBJ2-1 . TRBV2 . CASSPGSYQFF TGTGCCAGCAGCCCCGGGTCTTACCAGTTCTTC
TRBJ1-2 . TRBV5-4 . CASSLGQNYGYTF TGTGCCAGCAGCTTGGGACAGAACTATGGCTACACCTTC
TRBJ2-7 . TRBV5-1 . CASSLGQASYEQYF TGCGCCAGCAGCTTGGGGCAGGCGTCCTACGAGCAGTACTTC
TRBJ2-5 TRBD1 TRBV9 . CASSPRAGGPETQYF TGTGCCAGCAGCCCGAGGGCAGGGGGCCCAGAGACCCAGTACTTC
TRBJ1-1 . TRBV7-3 . CASSRGVDTEAFF TGTGCCAGCAGCCGCGGGGTGGACACTGAAGCTTTCTTT
TRBJ1-5 TRBD1 TRBV18 . CASSNTGDAQPQHF TGTGCCAGCTCAAATACAGGGGATGCTCAGCCCCAGCATTTT
TRBJ2-7 TRBD1 TRBV5-4 . CASSVRDRTLYEQYF TGTGCCAGCAGCGTCCGGGACAGGACCCTCTACGAGCAGTACTTC
TRBJ2-7 . TRBV7-2 . CASSPSQAFSEQYF TGTGCCAGCAGCCCGTCACAGGCCTTTTCCGAGCAGTACTTC